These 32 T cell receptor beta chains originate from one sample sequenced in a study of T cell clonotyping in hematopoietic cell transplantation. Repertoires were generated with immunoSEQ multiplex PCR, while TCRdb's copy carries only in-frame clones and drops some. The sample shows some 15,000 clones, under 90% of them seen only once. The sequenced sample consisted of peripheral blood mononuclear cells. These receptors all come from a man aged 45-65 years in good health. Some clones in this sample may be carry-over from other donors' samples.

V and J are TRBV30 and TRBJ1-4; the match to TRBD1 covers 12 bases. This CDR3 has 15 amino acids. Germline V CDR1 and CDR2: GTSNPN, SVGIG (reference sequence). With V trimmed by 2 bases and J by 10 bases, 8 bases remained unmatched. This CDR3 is CAWSQGTGGSGKLFF. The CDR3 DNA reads TGTGCCTGGAGTCAAGGGACAGGGGGCTCTGGAAAACTGTTTTTT.

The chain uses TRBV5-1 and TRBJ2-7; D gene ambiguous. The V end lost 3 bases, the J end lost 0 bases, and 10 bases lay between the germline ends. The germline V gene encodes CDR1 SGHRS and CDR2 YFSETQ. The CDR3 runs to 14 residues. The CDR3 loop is CASSSTSGSYEQYF. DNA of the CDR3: TGCGCCAGCAGCTCAACCTCAGGCTCCTACGAGCAGTACTTC.

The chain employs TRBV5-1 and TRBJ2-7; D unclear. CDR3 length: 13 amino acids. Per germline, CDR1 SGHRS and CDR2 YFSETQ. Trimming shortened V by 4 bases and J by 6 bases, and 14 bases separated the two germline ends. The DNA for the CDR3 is TGCGCCAGCAGCATCTCAGACCGGCTCGAGCAGTACTTC. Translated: CASSISDRLEQYF.

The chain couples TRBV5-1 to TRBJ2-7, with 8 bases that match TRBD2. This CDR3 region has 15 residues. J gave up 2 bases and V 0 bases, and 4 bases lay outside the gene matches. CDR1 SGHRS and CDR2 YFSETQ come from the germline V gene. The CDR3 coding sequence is TGCGCCAGCAGCTTGGTTAGCGGGAACCCCTACGAGCAGTACTTC. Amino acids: CASSLVSGNPYEQYF.

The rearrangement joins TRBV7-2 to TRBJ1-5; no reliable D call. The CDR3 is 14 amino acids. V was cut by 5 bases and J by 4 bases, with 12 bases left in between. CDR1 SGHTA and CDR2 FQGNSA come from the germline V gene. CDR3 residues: CASSLKPENQPQHF. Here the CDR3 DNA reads TGTGCCAGCAGCCTGAAACCCGAGAATCAGCCCCAGCATTTT.

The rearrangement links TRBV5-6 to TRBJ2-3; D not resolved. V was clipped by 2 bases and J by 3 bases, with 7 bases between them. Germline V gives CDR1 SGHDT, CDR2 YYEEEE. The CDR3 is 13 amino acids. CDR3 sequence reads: CASSFPATDTQYF. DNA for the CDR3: TGTGCCAGCAGCTTCCCCGCAACAGATACGCAGTATTTT.

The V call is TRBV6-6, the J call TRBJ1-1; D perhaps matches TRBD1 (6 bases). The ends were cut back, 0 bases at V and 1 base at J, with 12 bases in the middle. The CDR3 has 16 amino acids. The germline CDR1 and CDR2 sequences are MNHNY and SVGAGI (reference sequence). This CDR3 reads CASSYSGGLGNTEAFF. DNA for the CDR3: TGTGCCAGCAGTTACTCTGGGGGCCTTGGGAACACTGAAGCTTTCTTT.

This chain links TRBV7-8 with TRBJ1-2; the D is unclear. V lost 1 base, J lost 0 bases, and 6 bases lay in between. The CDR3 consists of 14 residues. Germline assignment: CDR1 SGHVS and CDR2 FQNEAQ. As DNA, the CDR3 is TGTGCCAGCAGCTTAGATACAGCTAACTATGGCTACACCTTC. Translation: CASSLDTANYGYTF.

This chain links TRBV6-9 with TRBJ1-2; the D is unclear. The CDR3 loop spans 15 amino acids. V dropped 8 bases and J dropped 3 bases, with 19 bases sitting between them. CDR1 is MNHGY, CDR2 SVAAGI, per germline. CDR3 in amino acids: CASRVCTKTHYGYTF. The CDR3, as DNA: TGTGCCAGCCGAGTCTGTACGAAGACCCACTATGGCTACACCTTC.

CDR3 bases: TGTGCCAGCACCCCCAGCGGAACTGAAGCTTTCTTT. Translated, it gives CASTPSGTEAFF. The rearrangement uses TRBV28 and TRBJ1-1; no clear D. The V end was cut by 7 bases, the J end by 5 bases, with 11 bases between. CDR1 and CDR2 (germline): MDHEN, SYDVKM. There are 12 residues in the CDR3.

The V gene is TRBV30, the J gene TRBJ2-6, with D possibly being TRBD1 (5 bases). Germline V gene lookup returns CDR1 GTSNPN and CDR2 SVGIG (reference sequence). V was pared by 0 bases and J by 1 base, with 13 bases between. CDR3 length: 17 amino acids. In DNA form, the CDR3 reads TGTGCCTGGAGTGTGGGCAGGGTTAGATCTGGGGCCAACGTCCTGACTTTC. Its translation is CAWSVGRVRSGANVLTF.

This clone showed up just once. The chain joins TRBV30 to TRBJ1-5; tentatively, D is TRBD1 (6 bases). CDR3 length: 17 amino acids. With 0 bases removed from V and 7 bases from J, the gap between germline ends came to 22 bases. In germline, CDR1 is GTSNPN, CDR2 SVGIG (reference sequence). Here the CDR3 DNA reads TGTGCCTGGAGTGTACCGGGCGACACAGGGAAAAGCCAGCCCCAGCATTTT. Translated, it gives CAWSVPGDTGKSQPQHF.

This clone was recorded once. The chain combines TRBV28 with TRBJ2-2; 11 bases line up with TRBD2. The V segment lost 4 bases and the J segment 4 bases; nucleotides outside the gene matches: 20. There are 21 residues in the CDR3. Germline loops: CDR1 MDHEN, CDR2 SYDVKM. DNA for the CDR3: TGTGCCAGCAGTTCCCCAAACTTAGGGAGGCTAGCGGGGGGCATCACCGGGGAGCTGTTTTTT. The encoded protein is CASSSPNLGRLAGGITGELFF.

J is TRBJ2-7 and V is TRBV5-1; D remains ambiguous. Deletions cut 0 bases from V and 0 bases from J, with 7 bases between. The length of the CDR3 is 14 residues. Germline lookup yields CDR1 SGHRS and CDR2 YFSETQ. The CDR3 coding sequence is TGCGCCAGCAGCTTGGGGCCGAGCTCCTACGAGCAGTACTTC. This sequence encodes CASSLGPSSYEQYF.

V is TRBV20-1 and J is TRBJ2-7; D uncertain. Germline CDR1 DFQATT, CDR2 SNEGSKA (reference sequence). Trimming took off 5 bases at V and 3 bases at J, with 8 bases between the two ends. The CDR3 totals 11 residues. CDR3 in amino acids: CSAVSDYEQYF. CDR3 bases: TGCAGTGCTGTTTCCGACTACGAGCAGTACTTC.

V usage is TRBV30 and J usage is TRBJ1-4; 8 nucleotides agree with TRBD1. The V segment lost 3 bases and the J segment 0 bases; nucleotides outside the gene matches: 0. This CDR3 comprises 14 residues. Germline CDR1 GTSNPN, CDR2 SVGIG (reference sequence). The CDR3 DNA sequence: TGTGCCTGGAGACAGGGGGCAACTAATGAAAAACTGTTTTTT. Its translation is CAWRQGATNEKLFF.

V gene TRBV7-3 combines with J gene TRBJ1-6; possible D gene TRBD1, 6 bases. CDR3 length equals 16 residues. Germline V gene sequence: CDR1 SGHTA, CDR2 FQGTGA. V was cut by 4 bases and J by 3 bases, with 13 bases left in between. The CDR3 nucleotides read TGTGCCAGCAGCTCCCAGGGGAGGAACTATAATTCACCCCTCCACTTT. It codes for CASSSQGRNYNSPLHF.

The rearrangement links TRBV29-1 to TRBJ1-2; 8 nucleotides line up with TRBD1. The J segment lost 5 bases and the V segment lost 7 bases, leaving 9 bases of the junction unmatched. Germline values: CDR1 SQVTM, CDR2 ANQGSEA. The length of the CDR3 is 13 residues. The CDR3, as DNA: TGCAGCGCACCGACAGGGGATATATATGGCTACACCTTC. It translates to CSAPTGDIYGYTF.

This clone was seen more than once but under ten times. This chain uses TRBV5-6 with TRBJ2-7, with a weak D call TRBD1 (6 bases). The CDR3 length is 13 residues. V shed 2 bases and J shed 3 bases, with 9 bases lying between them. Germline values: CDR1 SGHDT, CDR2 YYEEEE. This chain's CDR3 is CASSFRDNYEQYF. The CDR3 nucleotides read TGTGCCAGCAGCTTTAGGGACAACTACGAGCAGTACTTC.

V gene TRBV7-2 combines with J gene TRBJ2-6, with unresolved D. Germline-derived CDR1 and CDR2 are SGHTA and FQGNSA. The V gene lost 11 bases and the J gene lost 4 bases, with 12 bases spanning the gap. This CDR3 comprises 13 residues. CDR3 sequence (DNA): TGTGCCGGTAGCCTTAGGGGGGCCAACGTCCTGACTTTC. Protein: CAGSLRGANVLTF.

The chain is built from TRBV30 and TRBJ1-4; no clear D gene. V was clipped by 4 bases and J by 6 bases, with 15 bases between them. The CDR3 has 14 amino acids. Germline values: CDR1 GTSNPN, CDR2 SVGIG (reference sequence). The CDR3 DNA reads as TGTGCCTGGACAGATACCTCCTCGCATGAAAAACTGTTTTTT. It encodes CAWTDTSSHEKLFF.

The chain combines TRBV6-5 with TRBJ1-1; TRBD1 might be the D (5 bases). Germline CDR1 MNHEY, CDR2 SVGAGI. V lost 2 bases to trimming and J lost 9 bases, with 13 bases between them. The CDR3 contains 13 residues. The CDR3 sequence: CASSYTGTGKAFF. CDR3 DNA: TGTGCCAGCAGTTACACCGGGACGGGGAAAGCTTTCTTT.

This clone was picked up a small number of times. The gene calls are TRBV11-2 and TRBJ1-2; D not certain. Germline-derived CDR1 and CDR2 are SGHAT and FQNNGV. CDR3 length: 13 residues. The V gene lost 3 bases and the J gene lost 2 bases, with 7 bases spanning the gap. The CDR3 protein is CASSFPGNYGYTF. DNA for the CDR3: TGTGCCAGCAGCTTCCCAGGAAACTATGGCTACACCTTC. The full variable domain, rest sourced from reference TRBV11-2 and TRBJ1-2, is EAGVAQSPRYKIIEKRQSVAFWCNPISGHATLYWYQQILGQGPKLLIQFQNNGVVDDSQLPKDRFSAERLKGVDSTLKIQPAKLEDSAVYLCASSFPGNYGYTFGSGTRLTVV.

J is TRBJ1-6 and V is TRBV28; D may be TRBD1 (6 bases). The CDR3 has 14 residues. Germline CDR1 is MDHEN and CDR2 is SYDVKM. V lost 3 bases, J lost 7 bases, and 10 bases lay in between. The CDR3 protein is CASSLGGRNSPLHF. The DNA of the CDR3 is TGTGCCAGCAGTTTGGGGGGGCGGAATTCACCCCTCCACTTT.

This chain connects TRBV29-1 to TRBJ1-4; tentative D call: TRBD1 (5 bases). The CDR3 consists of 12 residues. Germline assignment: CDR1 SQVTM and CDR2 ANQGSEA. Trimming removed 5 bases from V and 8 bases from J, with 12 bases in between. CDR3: CSVSGFGEKLFF. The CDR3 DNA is TGCAGCGTTTCAGGGTTTGGAGAAAAACTGTTTTTT.

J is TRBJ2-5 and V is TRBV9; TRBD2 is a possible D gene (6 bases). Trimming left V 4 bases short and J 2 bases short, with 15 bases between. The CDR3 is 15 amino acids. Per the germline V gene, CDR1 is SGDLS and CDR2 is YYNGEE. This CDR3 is CASSSGGSGQETQYF. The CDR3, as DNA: TGTGCCAGCAGCTCCGGGGGAAGTGGACAAGAGACCCAGTACTTC.

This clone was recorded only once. The CDR3 bases are TGTGCCAGCAGCCAAGATGGAAACGGTGGAGTCTACGAGCAGTACTTC. It yields the protein CASSQDGNGGVYEQYF. This chain joins TRBV4-2 and TRBJ2-7, with D unresolved. V lost 0 bases to trimming and J lost 3 bases, with 15 bases between them. Germline CDR1 and CDR2: LGHNA and YNFKEQ. CDR3 size: 16 residues.

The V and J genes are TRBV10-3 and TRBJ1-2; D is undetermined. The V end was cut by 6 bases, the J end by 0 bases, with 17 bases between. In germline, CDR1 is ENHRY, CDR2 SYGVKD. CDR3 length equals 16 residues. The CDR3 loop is CAISGGGQSANYGYTF. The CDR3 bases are TGTGCCATCAGCGGCGGAGGGCAGTCAGCTAACTATGGCTACACCTTC.

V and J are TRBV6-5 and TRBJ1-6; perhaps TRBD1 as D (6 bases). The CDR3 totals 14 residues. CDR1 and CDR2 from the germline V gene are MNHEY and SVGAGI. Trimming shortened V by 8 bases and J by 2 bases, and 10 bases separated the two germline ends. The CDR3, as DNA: TGTGCCAGCCGACAGGCGGCCTATAATTCACCCCTCCACTTT. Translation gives CASRQAAYNSPLHF.

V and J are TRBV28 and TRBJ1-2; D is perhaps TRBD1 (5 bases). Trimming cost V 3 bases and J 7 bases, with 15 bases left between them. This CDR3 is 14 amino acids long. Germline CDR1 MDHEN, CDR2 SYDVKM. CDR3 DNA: TGTGCCAGCAGTTTGTCTTTGCCAGGGTTTGGCTACACCTTC. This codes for CASSLSLPGFGYTF.

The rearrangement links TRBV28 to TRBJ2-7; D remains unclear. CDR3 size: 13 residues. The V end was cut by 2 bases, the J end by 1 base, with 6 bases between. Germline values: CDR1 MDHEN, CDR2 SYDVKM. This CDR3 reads CASSLPPSYEQYF. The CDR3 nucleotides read TGTGCCAGCAGTTTACCCCCTTCCTACGAGCAGTACTTC. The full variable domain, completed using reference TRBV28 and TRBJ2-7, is DVKVTQSSRYLVKRTGEKVFLECVQDMDHENMFWYRQDPGLGLRLIYFSYDVKMKEKGDIPEGYSVSREKKERFSLILESASTNQTSMYLCASSLPPSYEQYFGPGTRLTVT.

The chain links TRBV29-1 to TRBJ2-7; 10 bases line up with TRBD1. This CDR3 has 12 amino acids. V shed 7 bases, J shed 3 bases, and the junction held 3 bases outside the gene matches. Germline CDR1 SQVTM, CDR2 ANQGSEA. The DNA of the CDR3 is TGCAGCGGGGGGGACAGGGGCTACGAGCAGTACTTC. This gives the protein CSGGDRGYEQYF.